The sequence of this TCR beta chain was determined in a study of molecular identifiers for immune sequencing clone quantification. It was with previously described methods and listed TCR primers that bulk TCR libraries were made. TCRdb called the PCR reads again in MiXCR, with one record for every CDR3 protein. The profile covers about 500,000 distinct CDR3 sequences, with about 26% appearing a single time and around 0.8% taken by the ten largest. Regarding the study as a whole: Effector cells had over 99% of their molecules in clones above 20 RNA copies, while naive cells had under 1%.

To note about this clonotype: As yet, its antigen is unknown.

Based on a CD8+CD4-CCR7+CD45RA+ profile, naive CD8 T cells were sorted. The source is a human donor in good health. Some libraries in this study had Jurkat cell RNA spiked in. Sequencing used naive CD8+ T cells from blood, with Jurkat cell RNA spiked in. As for subset: FACS-sorted CD8+CD4-CCR7+CD45RA+ naive T cells.

CDR3 loop: CASSLGLGTGPSGEQYF. The CDR3 nucleotides read TGTGCCAGCAGCTTAGGCCTCGGGACAGGGCCATCGGGCGAGCAGTACTTC. The chain recombines TRBV7-9 with TRBJ2-7; 9 bases agree with TRBD1. Germline lookup yields CDR1 SEHNR and CDR2 FQNEAQ (reference sequence). CDR3 length: 17 amino acids. V was clipped by 1 base and J by 6 bases; unmatched bases: 13. Looking up the rest from reference TRBV7-9 and TRBJ2-7 gives the full variable domain: DTGVSQNPRHKITKRGQNVTFRCDPISEHNRLYWYRQTLGQGPEFLTYFQNEAQLEKSRLLSDRFSAERPKGSFSTLEIQRTEQGDSAMYLCASSLGLGTGPSGEQYFGPGTRLTVT.